These T cell receptor beta chains were read from a single sample in a study of blood T cell repertoires in COVID-19. Method: immunoSEQ multiplex PCR; TCRdb's copy keeps in-frame clones and lacks some. The sample includes about 90,000 clones, 70% to 90% of them seen just once. Material: peripheral blood. These receptors originate from a man at least 80 years old with active or convalescent COVID-19. CDR3s leave out the opening cysteine and the closing phenylalanine or tryptophan.

j_call v_call cdr3_length cdr3_aa
TRBJ1-4 TRBV19 13 ASSINQGINEKLF
TRBJ2-7 TRBV6-6 13 ASRQGLAGGYEQY
TRBJ2-7 TRBV12-3/TRBV12-4 10 ASRGQGWEQY
TRBJ1-2 TRBV6-2/TRBV6-3 12 ASSYSRGDYGYT
TRBJ2-5 TRBV5-8 14 ASSWGTSGYQETQY
TRBJ2-5 TRBV30 11 ASAGTSGEAQY
TRBJ2-7 TRBV5-1 12 ASSVGTSGRAQY
TRBJ1-5 TRBV6-2/TRBV6-3 13 ASSYSQNSNQPQH
TRBJ2-7 TRBV9 12 ASSVGQGNYEQY
TRBJ1-3 TRBV7-6 14 ASSLNTGGTGNTIY
TRBJ1-5 TRBV7-9 13 ASSLDGQGNQPQH
TRBJ1-2 TRBV27 12 ASREGSYNYGYT
TRBJ2-5 TRBV7-8 13 ASSLVGGRSETQY
TRBJ2-2 TRBV9 13 ASSELAGHTGELF
TRBJ2-7 TRBV4-1 12 ASSPSGRGYEQY